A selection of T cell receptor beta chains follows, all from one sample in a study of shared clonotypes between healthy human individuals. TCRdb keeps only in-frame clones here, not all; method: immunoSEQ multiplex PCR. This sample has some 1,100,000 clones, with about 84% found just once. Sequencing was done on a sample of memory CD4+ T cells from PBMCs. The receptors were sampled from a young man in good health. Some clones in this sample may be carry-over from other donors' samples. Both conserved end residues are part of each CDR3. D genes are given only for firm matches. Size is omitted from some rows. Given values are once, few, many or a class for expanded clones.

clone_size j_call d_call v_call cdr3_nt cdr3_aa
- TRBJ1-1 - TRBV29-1 TGCAGCGTTGAAGGGGCAGGGGCTGAAGCTTTCTTT CSVEGAGAEAFF
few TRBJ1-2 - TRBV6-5 TGTGCCAGCAGTTACTCGAAGGAGATTCTGGGCTACACCTTC CASSYSKEILGYTF
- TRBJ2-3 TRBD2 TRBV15 TGTGCCACCAGCAGAGATAGGCGGGAGTACACAGATACGCAGTATTTT CATSRDRREYTDTQYF
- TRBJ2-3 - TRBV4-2 TGTGCCAGCAGCCAAGTAGACTCGAAGTCCACCGATACGCAGTATTTT CASSQVDSKSTDTQYF
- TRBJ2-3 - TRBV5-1 TGCGCCAGCAGCATCACTAGCGATACGCAGTATTTT CASSITSDTQYF
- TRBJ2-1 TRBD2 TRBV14 TGTGCCAGCAGCCTACAACCGGGACTAGCGGGCAATGAGCAGTTCTTC CASSLQPGLAGNEQFF
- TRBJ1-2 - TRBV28 TGTGCCAGCAGAGAGGTGTATGGGGTCGGGGCCTATGGCTACACCTTC CASREVYGVGAYGYTF
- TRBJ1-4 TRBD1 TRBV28 TGTGCCAGCAGTTTATCAGGACAGGGGAATGAAAAACTGTTTTTT CASSLSGQGNEKLFF
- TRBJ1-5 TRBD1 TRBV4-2 TGTGCCAGCAGCCAAGTGGGACAGGGGAATAGCAATCAGCCCCAGCATTTT CASSQVGQGNSNQPQHF
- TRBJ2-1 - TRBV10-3 TGTGCCACCACGATATCGGAGGGACTGTACAATGAGCAGTTCTTC CATTISEGLYNEQFF
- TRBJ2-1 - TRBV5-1 TGCGCCAGCAGCCTCAGGTGGGATCGAGGGAATGAGCAGTTCTTC CASSLRWDRGNEQFF
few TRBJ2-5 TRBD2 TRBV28 TGTGCCAGCAGTTTGGGGGAGGGCCGGGAGACCCAGTACTTC CASSLGEGRETQYF
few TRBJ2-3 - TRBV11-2 TGTGCCAGCAGCTTAGGTAGCGATACTAGCACAGATACGCAGTATTTT CASSLGSDTSTDTQYF
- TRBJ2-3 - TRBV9 TGTGCCAGCAGCTCCAGAGGGTCTAGCGGCACAGATACGCAGTATTTT CASSSRGSSGTDTQYF
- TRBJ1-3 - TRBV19 TGTGCCAGTAGTATACGGAATACTGGAAACACCATATATTTT CASSIRNTGNTIYF
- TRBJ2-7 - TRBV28 TGTGCCAGCAGTCGGGGTGGATGGGAGCAGTACTTC CASSRGGWEQYF
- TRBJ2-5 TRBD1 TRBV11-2 TGTGCCAGCAGCACCCAAAGGAGTAGGGACAGGCTACAAGAGACCCAGTACTTC CASSTQRSRDRLQETQYF
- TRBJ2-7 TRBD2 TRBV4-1 TGCGCCAGCAGCCAATTACCCTTAGCGGGAGGGCCGAACGAGCAGTACTTC CASSQLPLAGGPNEQYF
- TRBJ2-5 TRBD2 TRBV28 TGTGCCAGCAGTTCCCTCGGGCTAGCGGGATTAACTCAGTACTTC CASSSLGLAGLTQYF
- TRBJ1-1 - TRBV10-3 TGTGCCATCAGTGAGTCGAGTGGAGGGGGTGGCACTGAAGCTTTCTTT CAISESSGGGGTEAFF
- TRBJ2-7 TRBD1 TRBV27 TGTGCCAGCAGTTTGAGAGGGGGCCCTGCCTACGAGCAGTACTTC CASSLRGGPAYEQYF
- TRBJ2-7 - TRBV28 TGTGCCAGTCACCCCGGGGTAAGCTCCTACGAGCAGTACTTC CASHPGVSSYEQYF
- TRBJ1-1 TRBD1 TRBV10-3 TGTGCCATCAGCATCAGACCAGGGGGGGACACTGAAGCTTTCTTT CAISIRPGGDTEAFF
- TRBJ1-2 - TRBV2 TGTGCCAGCAGTGACTCGGGGCGGGGAACTAACTATGGCTACACCTTC CASSDSGRGTNYGYTF
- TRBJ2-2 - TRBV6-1 TGTGCCAGCAGTGGGAGTTCTCCGGGACAGAACACCGGGGAGCTGTTTTTT CASSGSSPGQNTGELFF
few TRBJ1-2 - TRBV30 TGTGCCACAGAGAGGGGGGGCAAATGGAATGGCTACACCTTC CATERGGKWNGYTF
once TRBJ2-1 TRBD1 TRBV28 TGTGCCAGCAGTTGGACAGGGTATGAGCAGTTCTTC CASSWTGYEQFF
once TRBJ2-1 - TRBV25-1 TGTGCCAGCAGTGAGAATTTAGACAGCGAGCAGTTCTTC CASSENLDSEQFF
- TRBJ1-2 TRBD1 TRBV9 TGTGCCAGCAGCCGAATCGGGACAGCTGAGGAGGTCACCTTC CASSRIGTAEEVTF